The entry below describes one T cell receptor (beta chain). This sample was included in a study of blood T cell repertoires in COVID-19. Per the study methods: Nucleated cell number was recorded as an estimate derived from reference gene primer amplification. TCRdb's table, derived via immunoSEQ multiplex PCR, lists solely in-frame clones and lacks some. V and J calls and clone size are copied from that table; D and trimming were computed from the DNA. Of 150,000 to 250,000 clones in the sample, about 95% were seen once. Germline V lookup: CDR1 DFQATT, CDR2 SNEGSKA (reference sequence). Deletions cut 3 bases from V and 8 bases from J, with 23 bases between. The CDR3 spans 16 residues.

The source of this sequence is a young man with COVID-19, enrolled during active disease. This chain links TRBV20-1 with TRBJ2-1; TRBD1 might be the D (5 bases). The specimen sequenced was peripheral blood. The CDR3 is CSASPGDWQGRDEQFF. The CDR3, as DNA: TGCAGTGCTAGTCCTGGAGACTGGCAGGGCCGGGATGAGCAGTTCTTC.